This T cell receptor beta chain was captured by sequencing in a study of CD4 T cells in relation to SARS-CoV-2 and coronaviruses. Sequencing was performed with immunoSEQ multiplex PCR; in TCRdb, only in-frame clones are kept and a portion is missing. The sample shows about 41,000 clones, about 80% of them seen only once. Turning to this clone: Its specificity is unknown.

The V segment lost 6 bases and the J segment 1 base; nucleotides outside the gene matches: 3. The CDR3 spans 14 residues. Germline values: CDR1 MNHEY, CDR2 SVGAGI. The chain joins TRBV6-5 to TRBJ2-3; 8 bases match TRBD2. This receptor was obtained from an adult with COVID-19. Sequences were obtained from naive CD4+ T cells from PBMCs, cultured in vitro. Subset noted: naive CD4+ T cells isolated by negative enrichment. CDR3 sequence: CASRAGEGTDTQYF. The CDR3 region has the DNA TGTGCCAGCAGAGCGGGAGAGGGCACAGATACGCAGTATTTT.